What follows is one T cell receptor beta chain and its context. The antigen remains unidentified. The sample comes from a study of cytomegalovirus exposure and HLA in healthy donors. Study-wide context: In an earlier analysis, around 120 million unique TCR beta sequences were found from approximately 170 million T cells.

Germline lookup yields CDR1 MGHRA and CDR2 YSYEKL. V was trimmed by 4 bases and J by 3 bases, leaving 13 bases between them. This CDR3 has 15 amino acids. Study-wide results and caveats: It was reported that the classifier diagnosed cytomegalovirus status with high specificity and sensitivity in both the original and validation cohorts. Across all donors, roughly uniform sequencing depth was an assumption of the presence/absence analyses.

The PCR made use of 60 Vbeta and 13 Jbeta primers. TCRdb keeps only in-frame clones here, not all; method: immunoSEQ multiplex PCR. The repertoire holds 99,000 or so clones, roughly three quarters seen once, with under 2% in the top ten. The chain uses TRBV4-1 and TRBJ1-5, with D perhaps TRBD1 (5 bases). The sequence derives from a woman aged 40 to 50 in good health and CMV-seronegative. Sequenced sample: PBMCs. DNA of the CDR3: TGCGCCAGCAGCCGCTCGGGGGGTAACAATCAGCCCCAGCATTTT. As protein: CASSRSGGNNQPQHF.